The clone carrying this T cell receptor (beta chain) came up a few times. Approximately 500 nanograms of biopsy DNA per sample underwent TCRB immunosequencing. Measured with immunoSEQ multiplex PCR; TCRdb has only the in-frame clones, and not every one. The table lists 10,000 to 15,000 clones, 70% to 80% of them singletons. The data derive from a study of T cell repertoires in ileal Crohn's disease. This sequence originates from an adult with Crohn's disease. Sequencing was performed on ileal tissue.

This CDR3 reads CASSSLTGTYGYTF. The CDR3 DNA reads as TGCGCCAGCAGTTCACTAACGGGGACTTATGGCTACACCTTC. The chain employs TRBV5-1 and TRBJ1-2; a possible D gene is TRBD1 (5 bases). CDR1 and CDR2 from the germline V gene are SGHRS and YFSETQ. The CDR3 is 14 residues long. V was cut by 5 bases and J by 5 bases, with 16 bases left in between. Using reference TRBV5-1 and TRBJ1-2 for the parts outside the CDR3, the full variable domain is KAGVTQTPRYLIKTRGQQVTLSCSPISGHRSVSWYQQTPGQGLQFLFEYFSETQRNKGNFPGRFSGRQFSNSRSEMNVSTLELGDSALYLCASSSLTGTYGYTFGSGTRLTVV.